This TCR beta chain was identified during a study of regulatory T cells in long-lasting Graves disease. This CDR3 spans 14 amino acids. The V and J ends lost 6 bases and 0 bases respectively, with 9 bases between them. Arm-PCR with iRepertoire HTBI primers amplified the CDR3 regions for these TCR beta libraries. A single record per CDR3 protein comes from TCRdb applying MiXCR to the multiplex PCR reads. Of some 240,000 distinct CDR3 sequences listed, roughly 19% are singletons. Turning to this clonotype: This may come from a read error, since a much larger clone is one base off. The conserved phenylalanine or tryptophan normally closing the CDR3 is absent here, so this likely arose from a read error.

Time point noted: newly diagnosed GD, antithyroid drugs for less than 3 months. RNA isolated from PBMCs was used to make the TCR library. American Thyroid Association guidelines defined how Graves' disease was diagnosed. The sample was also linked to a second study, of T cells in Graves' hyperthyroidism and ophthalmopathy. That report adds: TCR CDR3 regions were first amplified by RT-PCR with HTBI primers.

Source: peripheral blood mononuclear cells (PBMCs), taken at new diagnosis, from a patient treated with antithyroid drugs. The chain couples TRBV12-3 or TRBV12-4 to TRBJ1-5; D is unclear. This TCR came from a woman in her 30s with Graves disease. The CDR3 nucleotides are TGTGCCAGCAGCCCGATAGTTAGCAATCAGCCCCAGCATCTT. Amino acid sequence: CASSPIVSNQPQHL.